One and the same sample provided the 30 T cell receptor beta chains below, sequenced in a study of blood T cell repertoires in COVID-19 (TCRdb year 2020). Library preparation was by the immunoSEQ multiplex PCR assay. TCRdb limited this immuneACCESS table to in-frame rearrangements with V and J called. A share of clones is missing; checked studies link under half to unresolved V genes, and the rest is unexplained. A total of approximately 500,000 clones appear in this sample, around 89% of them only once. The biggest ten clones account for 1.5% to 2% of the sample. Sequencing input: PBMCs or T cells enriched from blood (not recorded which). These receptors came from a woman between 40 and 55 years old who had recovered from COVID-19.

The chain links TRBV10-1 to TRBJ2-3; 9 bases map to TRBD2. The germline CDR1 and CDR2 sequences are WNHNN and SYGVQD (reference sequence). There are 15 residues in the CDR3. J gave up 7 bases and V 4 bases, and 9 bases lay outside the gene matches. CDR3 loop: CASSGAGGGLNTQYF. DNA of the CDR3: TGCGCCAGCAGTGGAGCGGGAGGTGGTTTAAATACGCAGTATTTT.

The CDR3 is CASSISQGAVGNTIYF. The DNA for the CDR3 is TGTGCCAGTAGTATCTCACAGGGGGCAGTTGGAAACACCATATATTTT. V and J are TRBV19 and TRBJ1-3, with TRBD1 identical over 9 bases. J gave up 3 bases and V 3 bases, and 6 bases lay outside the gene matches. The length of the CDR3 is 16 residues. Germline V gene sequence: CDR1 LNHDA, CDR2 SQIVND (reference sequence).

This chain connects TRBV13 to TRBJ2-3, with TRBD2 matching over 8 bases. V trimming: 5 bases; J trimming: 4 bases; junction bases outside the gene matches: 8. CDR3 length equals 15 residues. Germline V CDR1 and CDR2: PRHDT, FYEKMQ (reference sequence). The CDR3 DNA is TGTGCCAGCAGCGACCGGGACGGGGGGGCAGATACGCAGTATTTT. This sequence encodes CASSDRDGGADTQYF.

The chain uses TRBV5-1 and TRBJ1-2; TRBD1 matches at 10 bases. CDR3 length equals 15 residues. V gave up 1 base and J gave up 7 bases; unmatched junction bases: 7. CDR1 is SGHRS, CDR2 YFSETQ, per germline. This CDR3 reads CASSLTGTGVGGYTF. Here the CDR3 DNA reads TGCGCCAGCAGCTTGACCGGGACAGGGGTTGGTGGCTACACCTTC.

The V and J genes are TRBV6-2 or TRBV6-3 and TRBJ1-2; D is unclear. Germline V gene lookup returns CDR1 MNHEY and CDR2 SVGEGT. The V end was cut by 2 bases, the J end by 5 bases, with 9 bases between. The CDR3 covers 13 residues. The CDR3, as DNA: TGTGCCAGCAGTTACCAACAGCTTTATGGCTACACCTTC. Protein product: CASSYQQLYGYTF.

The genes are TRBV25-1 and TRBJ1-2; D is uncertain. The CDR3 contains 16 residues. Germline loops: CDR1 MGHDK, CDR2 SYGVNS. V shed 2 bases and J shed 4 bases, with 17 bases lying between them. This CDR3 reads CASSERPPAGPYGYTF. For the CDR3, the DNA is TGTGCCAGCAGTGAAAGGCCTCCGGCGGGCCCCTATGGCTACACCTTC.

The chain recombines TRBV18 with TRBJ2-1, with D perhaps TRBD2 (5 bases). The CDR3 totals 15 residues. Germline CDR1 KGHSH, CDR2 LQKENI. V lost 3 bases and J lost 5, with 14 bases in between. The CDR3 loop reads CASSPSGSLNNEQFF. The DNA of the CDR3 is TGTGCCAGCTCACCGTCGGGGTCACTAAACAATGAGCAGTTCTTC.

V usage is TRBV20-1 and J usage is TRBJ1-2; no reliable D call. With 5 bases removed from V and 8 bases from J, the gap between germline ends came to 12 bases. CDR1 is DFQATT, CDR2 SNEGSKA, per germline (reference sequence). The length of the CDR3 is 11 residues. CDR3 sequence reads: CSAPGFLGYTF. CDR3 DNA sequence: TGCAGTGCTCCAGGCTTTCTCGGCTACACCTTC.

This chain joins TRBV3-1 (or the pseudogene TRBV3-2) and TRBJ1-1; 8 bases agree with TRBD1. The CDR3 extends over 15 amino acids. The germline V gene encodes CDR1 LGHDT and CDR2 YNNKEL (reference sequence). With 1 base clipped from V and 5 bases from J, the junction kept 6 bases outside the gene matches. CDR3 DNA: TGTGCCAGCAGCCAAGCCGGACAGGGTTGGACTGAAGCTTTCTTT. Amino acid sequence: CASSQAGQGWTEAFF.

The chain is built from TRBV19 and TRBJ2-3, with D possibly TRBD1 on 5 matching bases. The CDR3 has 15 residues. The ends were cut back, 5 bases at V and 0 bases at J, with 12 bases in the middle. The V gene's germline CDR1 is LNHDA and CDR2 SQIVND (reference sequence). CDR3 nucleotides: TGTGCCAGTAGTGTGACAGATGCTAGCACAGATACGCAGTATTTT. Protein product: CASSVTDASTDTQYF.

With regard to this clone: One end of the junction varies from germline; a read error may be responsible. This chain connects TRBV4-3 to TRBJ1-4, with D possibly TRBD1 on 5 matching bases. Looked up from germline, CDR1 is LGHNA and CDR2 is YSLEER. CDR3 length: 15 residues. This chain's CDR3 is CASSQDSHRNEELFF. The CDR3 nucleotides read TGCGCCAGCAGCCAAGATTCTCACAGGAATGAAGAACTGTTTTTC.

J is TRBJ2-1 and V is TRBV9; D call uncertain. The CDR3 extends over 13 amino acids. V was clipped by 0 bases and J by 5 bases, with 6 bases between them. Germline lookup yields CDR1 SGDLS and CDR2 YYNGEE. CDR3 amino acids: CASSVAHNNEQFF. The CDR3 DNA follows: TGTGCCAGCAGCGTAGCGCACAACAATGAGCAGTTCTTC.

This clone was seen once. The J gene is TRBJ1-1, the V gene TRBV4-3; D is unresolved. Germline CDR1 and CDR2: LGHNA and YSLEER. The CDR3 runs to 17 residues. V dropped 1 base and J dropped 3 bases, with 18 bases sitting between them. This CDR3 reads CASSQGGGGNGDTEAFF. In DNA, the CDR3 is TGCGCCAGCAGCCAAGGGGGAGGCGGTAACGGGGACACTGAAGCTTTCTTT.

This chain joins TRBV4-3 and TRBJ1-1, with D hard to call. Trimming took 3 bases from V and 7 from J, leaving 15 bases between them. This CDR3 spans 14 amino acids. CDR1 is LGHNA and CDR2 is YSLEER in the germline V gene. The CDR3 loop is CASSQAAGDYEAFF. CDR3 sequence (DNA): TGCGCCAGCAGCCAGGCCGCTGGCGACTATGAAGCTTTCTTT.

The rearrangement uses TRBV21-1 and TRBJ2-3; TRBD1, as called in the table, went unchecked against the DNA. TRBV21-1 is a recognized pseudogene. The CDR3 is 15 amino acids. CDR3 sequence (DNA): TGTGCCAGCAGCAAGACAGGGTTGATCACAGATACGCAGTATTTT. Protein product: CASSKTGLITDTQYF.

V and J are TRBV27 and TRBJ1-4; D is unclear. Trimming cost V 2 bases and J 7 bases, with 14 bases left between them. Germline values: CDR1 MNHEY, CDR2 SMNVEV (reference sequence). The CDR3 loop spans 15 amino acids. Here the CDR3 DNA reads TGTGCCAGCAGTTTAGACTTATTAGGCGGTGAAAAACTGTTTTTT. Protein sequence: CASSLDLLGGEKLFF. Full variable domain (missing parts from reference TRBV27 and TRBJ1-4): EAQVTQNPRYLITVTGKKLTVTCSQNMNHEYMSWYRQDPGLGLRQIYYSMNVEVTDKGDVPEGYKVSRKEKRNFPLILESPSPNQTSLYFCASSLDLLGGEKLFFGSGTQLSVL.

The chain has TRBV7-9 and TRBJ1-4; D is uncertain. V was shortened by 4 bases and J by 5 bases, with 5 bases between the two germline ends. This CDR3 comprises 12 residues. Per germline, CDR1 SEHNR and CDR2 FQNEAQ (reference sequence). This CDR3 is CASSSQNEKLFF. CDR3 coding DNA: TGTGCCAGCAGCTCCCAGAATGAAAAACTGTTTTTT.

The rearrangement joins TRBV5-6 to TRBJ2-5; 9 nucleotides match TRBD1. V trimming: 0 bases; J trimming: 3 bases; junction bases outside the gene matches: 3. From germline, CDR1 is SGHDT and CDR2 YYEEEE. CDR3 size: 15 residues. CDR3 loop: CASSLVGTGKETQYF. CDR3 bases: TGTGCCAGCAGCTTGGTGGGGACAGGGAAAGAGACCCAGTACTTC.

The V and J genes are TRBV4-3 and TRBJ2-7; maybe TRBD1 (6 bases). Trimming pared 0 bases from V and 7 bases from J, leaving 13 bases between. The CDR3 runs to 14 residues. CDR1 is LGHNA, CDR2 YSLEER, per germline. CDR3 region: CASSQDWQGLEQYF. CDR3 sequence (DNA): TGCGCCAGCAGCCAAGATTGGCAGGGGTTAGAGCAGTACTTC.

On this clone itself: One end of the junction fails to match germline, which may point to a read error. The V and J genes are TRBV18 and TRBJ2-1, with 7 bases fitting TRBD2. Per the germline V gene, CDR1 is KGHSH and CDR2 is LQKENI. The CDR3 has 13 amino acids. CDR3 in amino acids: CASSPPGEGLKIF. The CDR3 bases are TGTGCCAGCTCACCACCGGGGGAGGGTCTGAAGATCTTC.

This chain links TRBV4-3 with TRBJ2-3, with D maybe TRBD1 (7 bases). Trimming took 0 bases from V and 4 from J, leaving 17 bases between them. The germline CDR1 and CDR2 sequences are LGHNA and YSLEER. CDR3 length: 17 residues. The DNA of the CDR3 is TGCGCCAGCAGCCAAGATCTCGGAGGGGGCGGTGCAGATACGCAGTATTTT. This sequence encodes CASSQDLGGGGADTQYF.

V usage is TRBV28 and J usage is TRBJ1-2; D is possibly TRBD1 (5 bases). V was shortened by 6 bases and J by 7 bases, with 9 bases between the two germline ends. The CDR3 length is 11 residues. Germline V gives CDR1 MDHEN, CDR2 SYDVKM. CDR3 in amino acids: CASRWGSGYTF. DNA of the CDR3: TGTGCCAGCAGGTGGGGCAGTGGCTACACCTTC.

The chain is built from TRBV5-1 and TRBJ2-7; D ambiguous. The V gene lost 1 base and the J gene lost 4 bases, with 15 bases spanning the gap. Germline CDR1 is SGHRS and CDR2 is YFSETQ. There are 15 residues in the CDR3. For the CDR3, the DNA is TGCGCCAGCAGCTTGAGCCCGGAGCGACGGTACGAGCAGTACTTC. It specifies CASSLSPERRYEQYF.

This chain connects TRBV7-9 to TRBJ2-7; tentatively, D is TRBD2 (6 bases). The CDR3 extends over 12 amino acids. The germline V gene encodes CDR1 SEHNR and CDR2 FQNEAQ (reference sequence). V shed 5 bases and J shed 3 bases, with 8 bases lying between them. CDR3 residues: CASSGTGYEQYF. CDR3 DNA: TGTGCCAGCAGCGGGACTGGCTACGAGCAGTACTTC.

The chain carries TRBV19 and TRBJ2-7; D is perhaps TRBD2 (6 bases). The germline V and J ends were trimmed by 3 bases and 0 bases, with 21 bases remaining between them. In germline, CDR1 is LNHDA, CDR2 SQIVND (reference sequence). The length of the CDR3 is 18 residues. The DNA for the CDR3 is TGTGCCAGTAGTATCCGGTCCTTGGACTACTCGAGCTCCTACGAGCAGTACTTC. This translates into CASSIRSLDYSSSYEQYF.

The chain employs TRBV4-3 and TRBJ1-2; 7 bases agree with TRBD1. Germline values: CDR1 LGHNA, CDR2 YSLEER. V dropped 1 base and J dropped 6; count of bases not matched to a gene: 5. The CDR3 runs 14 residues. This CDR3 is CASSQADRVDGYTF. CDR3 nucleotide sequence: TGCGCCAGCAGCCAAGCAGACAGGGTTGATGGCTACACCTTC.

The chain couples TRBV4-3 to TRBJ2-7; D call uncertain. This CDR3 has 16 amino acids. Germline V lookup: CDR1 LGHNA, CDR2 YSLEER. Trimming pared 1 base from V and 3 bases from J, leaving 16 bases between. The DNA for the CDR3 is TGCGCCAGCAGCCAAGGTGGGCAAACCCCTGGCTACGAGCAGTACTTC. Translation: CASSQGGQTPGYEQYF.

The chain is built from TRBV13 and TRBJ2-1; D not resolved. CDR1 is PRHDT and CDR2 is FYEKMQ in the germline V gene (reference sequence). The CDR3 runs 14 residues. V dropped 5 bases and J dropped 4 bases, with 12 bases sitting between them. The CDR3 spells CASSHGAEYNEQFF. CDR3 nucleotide sequence: TGTGCCAGCAGCCACGGTGCGGAGTACAATGAGCAGTTCTTC.

This chain connects TRBV20-1 to TRBJ2-7, with D possibly TRBD2 on 5 matching bases. V was pared by 3 bases and J by 4 bases, with 25 bases between. This CDR3 has 17 residues. Germline V gives CDR1 DFQATT, CDR2 SNEGSKA (reference sequence). CDR3 amino acids: CSASPVAWAGDPYEQYF. The CDR3 nucleotides read TGCAGTGCTAGTCCCGTGGCATGGGCGGGCGACCCATACGAGCAGTACTTC.

The chain links TRBV7-9 to TRBJ2-1; TRBD2 agrees at 11 bases. Germline V gene sequence: CDR1 SEHNR, CDR2 FQNEAQ (reference sequence). The CDR3 runs to 16 residues. V was clipped by 3 bases and J by 8 bases; unmatched bases: 9. The CDR3 bases are TGTGCCAGCAGCTTTCTAGCGGGAGGCCTTGTCGATGAGCAGTTCTTC. Protein: CASSFLAGGLVDEQFF.